Here is one TCR beta chain with its context. The antigen remains undetermined. Produced via immunoSEQ multiplex PCR; TCRdb's table is partial and in-frame only. Across over 140,000 clones, the top ten clones capture 2% to 2.5% of the sample. This CDR3 region has 19 residues. The germline CDR1 and CDR2 sequences are MDHEN and SYDVKM. V dropped 5 bases and J dropped 0; count of bases not matched to a gene: 14. These data come from a study of T cell responses to AZD1222 COVID-19 vaccine. Study-wide points: The span of vaccine-associated CD4 TCRs extended across spike, with dominance at 160-218 and 743-854. Spike-specific TCR breadth and depth both grew after two AZD1222 doses. Among the donors, most were white British and more were female, and clonal diversity was possibly underestimated.

The source material was peripheral blood. The source of this sequence is an adult in good health. This sequence joins TRBV28 and TRBJ2-1, with 9 bases fitting TRBD2. CDR3 sequence: CASSLLGTSPTGSYNEQFF. In DNA, the CDR3 is TGTGCCAGCAGTCTTTTGGGGACTAGCCCCACGGGCTCCTACAATGAGCAGTTCTTC.